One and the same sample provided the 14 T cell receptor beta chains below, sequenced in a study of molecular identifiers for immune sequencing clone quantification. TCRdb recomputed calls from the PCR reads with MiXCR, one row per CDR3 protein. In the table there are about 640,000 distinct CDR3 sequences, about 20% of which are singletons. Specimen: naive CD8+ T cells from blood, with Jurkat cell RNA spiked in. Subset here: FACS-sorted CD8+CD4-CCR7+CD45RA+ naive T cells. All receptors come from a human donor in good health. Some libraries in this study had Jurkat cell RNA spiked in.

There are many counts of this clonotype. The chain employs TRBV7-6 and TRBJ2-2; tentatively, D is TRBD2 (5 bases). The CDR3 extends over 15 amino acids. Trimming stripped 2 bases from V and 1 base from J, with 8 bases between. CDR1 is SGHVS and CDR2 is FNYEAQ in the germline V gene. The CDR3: CASSLIAGNTGELFF. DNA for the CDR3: TGTGCCAGCAGCTTAATTGCGGGGAACACCGGGGAGCTGTTTTTT. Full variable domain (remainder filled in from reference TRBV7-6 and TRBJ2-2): GAGVSQSPRYKVTKRGQDVALRCDPISGHVSLYWYRQALGQGPEFLTYFNYEAQQDKSGLPNDRFSAERPEGSISTLTIQRTEQRDSAMYRCASSLIAGNTGELFFGEGSRLTVL.

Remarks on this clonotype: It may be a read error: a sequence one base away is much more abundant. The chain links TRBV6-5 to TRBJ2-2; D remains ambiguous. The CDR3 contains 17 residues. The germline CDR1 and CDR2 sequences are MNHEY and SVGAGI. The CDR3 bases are TGTGCCAACAGTTACTCGATACGTGGGCAGAGCACCGGGGAGCTGTTTTTT. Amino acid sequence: CANSYSIRGQSTGELFF.

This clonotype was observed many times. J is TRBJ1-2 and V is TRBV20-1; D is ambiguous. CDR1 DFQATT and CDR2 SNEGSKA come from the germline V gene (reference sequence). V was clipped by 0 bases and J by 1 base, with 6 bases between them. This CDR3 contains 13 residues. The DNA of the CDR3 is TGCAGTGCTAGAGATACGGATAACTATGGCTACACCTTC. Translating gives CSARDTDNYGYTF.

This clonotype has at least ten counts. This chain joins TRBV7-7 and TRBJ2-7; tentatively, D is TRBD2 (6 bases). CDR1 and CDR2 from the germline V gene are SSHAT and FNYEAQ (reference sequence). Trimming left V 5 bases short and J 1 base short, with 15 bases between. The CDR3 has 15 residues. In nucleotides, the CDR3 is TGTGCCAGCAGCCCCAGCCGGGACTGGTCCTACGAGCAGTACTTC. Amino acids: CASSPSRDWSYEQYF.

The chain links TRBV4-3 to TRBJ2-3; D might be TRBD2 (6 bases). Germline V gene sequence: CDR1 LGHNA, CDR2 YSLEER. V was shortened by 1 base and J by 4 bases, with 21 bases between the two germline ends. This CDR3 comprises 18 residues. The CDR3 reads CASSQGGLAKKPSDTQYF. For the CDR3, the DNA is TGCGCCAGCAGCCAAGGAGGCCTAGCGAAGAAACCATCAGATACGCAGTATTTT.

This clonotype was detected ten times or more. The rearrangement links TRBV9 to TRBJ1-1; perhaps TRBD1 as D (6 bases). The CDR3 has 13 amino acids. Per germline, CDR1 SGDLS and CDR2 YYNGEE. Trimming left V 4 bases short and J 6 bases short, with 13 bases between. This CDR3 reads CASSPTGSAEAFF. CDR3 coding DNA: TGTGCCAGCAGCCCAACAGGGAGCGCTGAAGCTTTCTTT.

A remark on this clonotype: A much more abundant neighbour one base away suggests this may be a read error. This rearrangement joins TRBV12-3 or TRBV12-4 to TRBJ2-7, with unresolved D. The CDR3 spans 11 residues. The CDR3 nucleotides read TGTGCCAGCAGATTGATATACGAGCAGCACTTC. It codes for CASRLIYEQHF.

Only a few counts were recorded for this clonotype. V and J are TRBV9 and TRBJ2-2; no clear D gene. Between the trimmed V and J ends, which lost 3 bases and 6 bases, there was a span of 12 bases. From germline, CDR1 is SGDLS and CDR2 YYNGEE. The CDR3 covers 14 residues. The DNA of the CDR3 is TGTGCCAGCAGCGAAGTCTCGTGGGCCGGGGAGCTGTTTTTT. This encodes CASSEVSWAGELFF. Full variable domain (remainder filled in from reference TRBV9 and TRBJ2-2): DSGVTQTPKHLITATGQRVTLRCSPRSGDLSVYWYQQSLDQGLQFLIQYYNGEERAKGNILERFSAQQFPDLHSELNLSSLELGDSALYFCASSEVSWAGELFFGEGSRLTVL.

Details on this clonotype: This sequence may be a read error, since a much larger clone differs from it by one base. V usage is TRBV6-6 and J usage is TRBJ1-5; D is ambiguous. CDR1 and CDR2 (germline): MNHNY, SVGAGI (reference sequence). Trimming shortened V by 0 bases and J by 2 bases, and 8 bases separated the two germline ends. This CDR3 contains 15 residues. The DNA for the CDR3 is TGTGCCAGCAGTTACTCGTCTTTCGGCAATCAGCCCCAGCATTTT. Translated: CASSYSSFGNQPQHF.

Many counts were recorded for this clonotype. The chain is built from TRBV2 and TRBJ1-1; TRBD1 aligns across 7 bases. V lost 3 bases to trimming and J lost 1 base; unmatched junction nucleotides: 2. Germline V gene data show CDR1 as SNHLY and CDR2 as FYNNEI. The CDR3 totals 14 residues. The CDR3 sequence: CASSEGQTNTEAFF. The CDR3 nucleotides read TGTGCCAGCAGTGAGGGACAGACGAACACTGAAGCTTTCTTT.

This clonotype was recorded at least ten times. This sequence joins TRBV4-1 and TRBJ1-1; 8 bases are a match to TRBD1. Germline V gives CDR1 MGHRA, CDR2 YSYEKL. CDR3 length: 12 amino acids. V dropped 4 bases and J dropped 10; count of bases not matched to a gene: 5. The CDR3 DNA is TGCGCCAGCAGCCCGCGGACAGGGTCAGCTTTCTTT. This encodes CASSPRTGSAFF.

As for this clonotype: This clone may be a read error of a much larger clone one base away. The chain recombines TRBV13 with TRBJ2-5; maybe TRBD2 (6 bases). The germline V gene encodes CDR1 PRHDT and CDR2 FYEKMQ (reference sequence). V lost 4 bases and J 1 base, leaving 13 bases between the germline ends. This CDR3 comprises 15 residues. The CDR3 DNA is TGTGCCAGCAGCTCAGGATTGGGGGGCCAAGAGACCCAGTACTTC. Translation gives CASSSGLGGQETQYF.

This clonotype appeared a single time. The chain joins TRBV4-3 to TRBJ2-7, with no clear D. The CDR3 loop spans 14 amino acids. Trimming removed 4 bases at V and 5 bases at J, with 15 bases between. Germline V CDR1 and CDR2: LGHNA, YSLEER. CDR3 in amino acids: CASSLCRGMDEQYF. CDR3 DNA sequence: TGCGCCAGCAGCCTCTGCAGAGGAATGGACGAGCAGTACTTC.

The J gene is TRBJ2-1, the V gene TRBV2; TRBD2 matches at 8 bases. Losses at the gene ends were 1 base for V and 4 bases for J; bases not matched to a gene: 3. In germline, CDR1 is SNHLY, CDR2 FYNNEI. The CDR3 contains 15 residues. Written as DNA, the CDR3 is TGTGCCAGCAGTGAAGAGCCGGGAGGGTACAATGAGCAGTTCTTC. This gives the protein CASSEEPGGYNEQFF.